The TCR beta chain described here comes from a study of cytomegalovirus exposure and HLA in healthy donors. PCR primers comprised 60 Vbeta and 13 Jbeta primers. Clones were read by immunoSEQ multiplex PCR, and TCRdb kept only the in-frame ones, dropping some. The data hold around 200,000 clones, with roughly 82% observed a single time. Germline lookup yields CDR1 LNHDA and CDR2 SQIVND (reference sequence). This CDR3 has 16 residues. V was shortened by 3 bases and J by 4 bases, with 16 bases between the two germline ends. This clonotype originated in a woman between 50 and 59 years old in good health and CMV-seropositive. The rearrangement joins TRBV19 to TRBJ2-1, with D possibly TRBD1 on 5 matching bases. Material for sequencing was PBMCs. In nucleotides, the CDR3 is TGTGCCAGTAGTATTAGAGAGACAGAATTATACAATGAGCAGTTCTTC. This gives the protein CASSIRETELYNEQFF.